The 18 T cell receptor beta chains below were found in one sample sequenced in a study of cytomegalovirus exposure and HLA in healthy donors. The PCR was carried out with 60 Vbeta primers and 13 Jbeta primers. Generated by immunoSEQ multiplex PCR, the TCRdb table keeps only in-frame clones and is missing some. Recorded here are 150,000 or so clones; the top ten clones represent under 2.5%. Material: PBMCs. The origin of the receptors is a young woman in good health and CMV-seronegative.

The gene calls are TRBV14 and TRBJ2-3; D perhaps matches TRBD2 (5 bases). In germline, CDR1 is SGHDN, CDR2 FVKESK. The CDR3 extends over 15 amino acids. Trimming took off 4 bases at V and 0 bases at J, with 11 bases between the two ends. CDR3 protein: CASSRELGSTDTQYF. Written as DNA, the CDR3 is TGTGCCAGCAGCCGAGAACTAGGGAGCACAGATACGCAGTATTTT.

The rearrangement joins TRBV9 to TRBJ1-6; 8 bases are a match to TRBD1. There are 16 residues in the CDR3. V was pared by 0 bases and J by 8 bases, with 7 bases of the junction left unmatched. Germline loops: CDR1 SGDLS, CDR2 YYNGEE. The DNA for the CDR3 is TGTGCCAGCAGCGTAGAGGGGGCAGGGGGCGATTCACCCCTCCACTTT. Translated, it gives CASSVEGAGGDSPLHF.

The rearrangement uses TRBV4-1 and TRBJ2-6; TRBD2 aligns across 10 bases. Trimming cost V 3 bases and J 2 bases; bases outside gene matches: 4. In germline, CDR1 is MGHRA, CDR2 YSYEKL. This CDR3 spans 17 amino acids. CDR3 in amino acids: CASSQASGRAGANVLTF. In nucleotides, the CDR3 is TGCGCCAGCAGCCAGGCTAGCGGGAGAGCTGGGGCCAACGTCCTGACTTTC.

The chain uses TRBV5-1 and TRBJ1-3; tentatively, D is TRBD1 (5 bases). V was clipped by 1 base and J by 4 bases, with 15 bases between them. Per the germline V gene, CDR1 is SGHRS and CDR2 is YFSETQ. The length of the CDR3 is 16 residues. The CDR3 region has the DNA TGCGCCAGCAGCTTGTCTCGCAGGGATGAAGGAAACACCATATATTTT. Translated: CASSLSRRDEGNTIYF. Combining the CDR3 with reference TRBV5-1 and TRBJ1-3 gives the whole variable domain KAGVTQTPRYLIKTRGQQVTLSCSPISGHRSVSWYQQTPGQGLQFLFEYFSETQRNKGNFPGRFSGRQFSNSRSEMNVSTLELGDSALYLCASSLSRRDEGNTIYFGEGSWLTVV.

The chain uses TRBV6-6 and TRBJ2-1; 9 nucleotides agree with TRBD1. With V trimmed by 7 bases and J by 4 bases, 5 bases remained unmatched. CDR3 length: 14 amino acids. Per germline, CDR1 MNHNY and CDR2 SVGAGI (reference sequence). CDR3 residues: CASTRTGDYNEQFF. The CDR3 region has the DNA TGTGCCAGCACAAGGACAGGGGATTACAATGAGCAGTTCTTC.

The J gene is TRBJ2-5, the V gene TRBV27; a possible D gene is TRBD2 (6 bases). V lost 2 bases to trimming and J lost 4 bases, with 20 bases between them. Germline V gene lookup returns CDR1 MNHEY and CDR2 SMNVEV (reference sequence). The CDR3 consists of 17 residues. CDR3 DNA: TGTGCCAGCAGTTTAGAGGGAGGCGGGGCAGCGGGAGAGACCCAGTACTTC. Its protein is CASSLEGGGAAGETQYF.

This chain links TRBV15 with TRBJ2-1; 10 bases are shared with TRBD1. The CDR3 spans 16 residues. The germline CDR1 and CDR2 sequences are LNHNV and YYDKDF (reference sequence). The J segment lost 5 bases and the V segment lost 4 bases, leaving 8 bases of the junction unmatched. The CDR3 DNA reads TGTGCCACCAGCATAAATAGCGGGACAGGGGACAATGAGCAGTTCTTC. Protein sequence: CATSINSGTGDNEQFF.

The genes are TRBV7-3 and TRBJ2-3, with D hard to call. The CDR3 length is 13 residues. In germline, CDR1 is SGHTA, CDR2 FQGTGA. The ends were cut back, 5 bases at V and 7 bases at J, with 13 bases in the middle. For the CDR3, the DNA is TGTGCCAGCAGCCAAGGTCCGGAGTATACGCAGTATTTT. Encoded protein: CASSQGPEYTQYF.

The chain couples TRBV7-2 to TRBJ2-5; TRBD2 agrees at 7 bases. The V gene end was trimmed by 5 bases and the J gene end by 2 bases; junction bases not matched to a gene: 11. Germline V gene sequence: CDR1 SGHTA, CDR2 FQGNSA. This CDR3 spans 16 amino acids. CDR3 nucleotides: TGTGCCAGCAGCGACCAGAAGGCTAGCGGACAAGAGACCCAGTACTTC. It translates to CASSDQKASGQETQYF.

The chain joins TRBV27 to TRBJ2-1, with TRBD1 matching 9 bases. Germline trimming cut 6 bases from V and 14 bases from J; bases unmatched to any gene: 8. Germline lookup yields CDR1 MNHEY and CDR2 SMNVEV (reference sequence). CDR3 size: 12 residues. The CDR3 region has the DNA TGTGCCAGCAGATCGGATGGACAGGGGAAGTTCTTC. The encoded protein is CASRSDGQGKFF.

The genes are TRBV7-9 and TRBJ1-2; D uncertain. Trimming took off 1 base at V and 0 bases at J, with 9 bases between the two ends. The germline V gene has CDR1 SEHNR and CDR2 FQNEAQ (reference sequence). The CDR3 extends over 15 amino acids. Here the CDR3 reads CASSLEVQSNYGYTF. The CDR3 DNA is TGTGCCAGCAGCTTAGAGGTACAGTCTAACTATGGCTACACCTTC. The complete variable domain, with remaining parts taken from reference TRBV7-9 and TRBJ1-2, reads DTGVSQNPRHKITKRGQNVTFRCDPISEHNRLYWYRQTLGQGPEFLTYFQNEAQLEKSRLLSDRFSAERPKGSFSTLEIQRTEQGDSAMYLCASSLEVQSNYGYTFGSGTRLTVV.

The chain has TRBV5-4 and TRBJ1-4, with 8 positions matching TRBD1. After removal of 4 bases from V and 2 bases from J, the junction contained 4 bases not matched to a gene. This CDR3 region has 15 residues. In germline, CDR1 is SGHNT, CDR2 YYREEE (reference sequence). Written as DNA, the CDR3 is TGTGCCAGCAGCGTTGGACAGGGCACTAATGAAAAACTGTTTTTT. Translated, it gives CASSVGQGTNEKLFF.

The chain is built from TRBV28 and TRBJ2-2, with TRBD1 matching 12 bases. CDR1 and CDR2 from the germline V gene are MDHEN and SYDVKM. CDR3 length: 18 amino acids. The V segment lost 3 bases and the J segment 2 bases; nucleotides outside the gene matches: 7. CDR3 nucleotide sequence: TGTGCCAGCAGTTTCCCGGGACAGGGGGCTACCAACACCGGGGAGCTGTTTTTT. This gives the protein CASSFPGQGATNTGELFF. The full variable domain, in which reference TRBV28 and TRBJ2-2 provide the parts outside the CDR3, is DVKVTQSSRYLVKRTGEKVFLECVQDMDHENMFWYRQDPGLGLRLIYFSYDVKMKEKGDIPEGYSVSREKKERFSLILESASTNQTSMYLCASSFPGQGATNTGELFFGEGSRLTVL.

The chain couples TRBV6-9 to TRBJ2-7; 10 bases fit TRBD2. The CDR3 contains 15 residues. The J segment lost 3 bases and the V segment lost 6 bases, leaving 8 bases of the junction unmatched. Per the germline V gene, CDR1 is MNHGY and CDR2 is SVAAGI. The CDR3 DNA sequence: TGTGCCAGCAGAAAGAGCGGGAGGGTACTCTACGAGCAGTACTTC. This gives the protein CASRKSGRVLYEQYF.

This chain uses TRBV18 with TRBJ1-1; D gene ambiguous. The CDR3 totals 14 residues. Germline CDR1 reads KGHSH; CDR2 reads LQKENI. Trimming cost V 0 bases and J 1 base, with 6 bases left between them. The CDR3 DNA sequence: TGTGCCAGCTCACCACCGAACGGGAACACTGAAGCTTTCTTT. Its translation is CASSPPNGNTEAFF.

This sequence joins TRBV18 and TRBJ1-1, with 7 positions matching TRBD1. The V and J ends lost 2 bases and 1 base, in that order; junction bases with no gene match: 1. CDR3 length equals 14 residues. Germline CDR1 and CDR2: KGHSH and LQKENI. The chain's CDR3 is CASSPDRANTEAFF. CDR3 bases: TGTGCCAGCTCACCAGACAGGGCGAACACTGAAGCTTTCTTT.

The chain joins TRBV6-5 to TRBJ2-1; D perhaps matches TRBD2 (6 bases). Trimming removed 6 bases from V and 6 bases from J, with 12 bases in between. Germline assignment: CDR1 MNHEY and CDR2 SVGAGI. CDR3 length equals 13 residues. This chain's CDR3 is CASRTNSGNEQFF. The CDR3, as DNA: TGTGCCAGCAGGACCAATAGCGGCAATGAGCAGTTCTTC.

This sequence joins TRBV4-3 and TRBJ2-3; 10 nucleotides match TRBD1. Germline CDR1 and CDR2: LGHNA and YSLEER. The V and J ends lost 0 bases and 6 bases, in that order; junction bases with no gene match: 9. This CDR3 region has 17 residues. CDR3 sequence: CASSQDPTGGAADTQYF. CDR3 sequence (DNA): TGCGCCAGCAGCCAAGACCCGACAGGGGGCGCCGCGGATACGCAGTATTTT.